One and the same sample provided the 21 T cell receptor beta chains below, sequenced in a study of shared clonotypes between healthy human individuals. The assay was immunoSEQ multiplex PCR, and TCRdb's table has in-frame clones only and misses some. The sample lists roughly 2.6 million clones; 85% to 95% were seen once. Input material: naive CD4+ T cells sorted from blood. Subset defined: CD45RA+ positively selected. The origin of the receptors is a man between 18 and 35 years old in good health.

There are a few counts of this clone. The rearrangement uses TRBV10-1 and TRBJ2-3; 10 nucleotides align to TRBD2. The CDR3 is 14 residues long. Germline V gene data show CDR1 as WNHNN and CDR2 as SYGVQD (reference sequence). V lost 5 bases to trimming and J lost 5 bases; unmatched junction nucleotides: 4. This chain's CDR3 is CASSSGRVGDTQYF. Written as DNA, the CDR3 is TGCGCCAGCAGTAGCGGGAGGGTTGGAGATACGCAGTATTTT.

This clone occurred a few times. J is TRBJ1-4 and V is TRBV27; D not certain. The CDR3 has 13 amino acids. Germline assignment: CDR1 MNHEY and CDR2 SMNVEV (reference sequence). Trimming took 8 bases from V and 8 from J, leaving 15 bases between them. CDR3 region: CASRPRSGEKLFF. The CDR3 DNA follows: TGTGCCAGCCGTCCCCGGTCGGGGGAAAAACTGTTTTTT.

This chain joins TRBV27 and TRBJ1-1; D ambiguous. Trimming pared 6 bases from V and 6 bases from J, leaving 17 bases between. The CDR3 runs 14 residues. Germline V lookup: CDR1 MNHEY, CDR2 SMNVEV (reference sequence). CDR3: CASSHNGESAEAFF. As DNA, the CDR3 is TGTGCCAGCAGCCACAACGGCGAAAGCGCTGAAGCTTTCTTT.

The CDR3 sequence is CASSLGGQSYGYTF. DNA of the CDR3: TGTGCCAGCAGCCTTGGGGGACAGAGTTATGGCTACACCTTC. The V and J genes are TRBV28 and TRBJ1-2, with 7 nucleotides matching TRBD1. Germline loops: CDR1 MDHEN, CDR2 SYDVKM. The CDR3 runs to 14 residues. The ends lost 6 bases at V and 5 bases at J; junction bases unmatched: 9.

The gene calls are TRBV27 and TRBJ2-2; D may be TRBD1 or TRBD2 (5 bases each). Trimming took 6 bases from V and 4 from J, leaving 15 bases between them. Germline V gives CDR1 MNHEY, CDR2 SMNVEV (reference sequence). The length of the CDR3 is 15 residues. The CDR3 nucleotides read TGTGCCAGCAGCGCTAACGTTGGGGGCACCGGGGAGCTGTTTTTT. Translating gives CASSANVGGTGELFF.

The chain joins TRBV29-1 to TRBJ2-5; D perhaps matches TRBD2 (7 bases). The CDR3 length is 17 residues. V was clipped by 1 base and J by 2 bases, with 20 bases between them. CDR1 is SQVTM and CDR2 is ANQGSEA in the germline V gene. The chain's CDR3 is CSVEGGGDTSAQETQYF. The CDR3, as DNA: TGCAGCGTTGAAGGGGGGGGCGATACTAGCGCACAAGAGACCCAGTACTTC.

The chain recombines TRBV7-2 with TRBJ1-5; 8 bases agree with TRBD1. Germline CDR1 SGHTA, CDR2 FQGNSA. Trimming removed 5 bases from V and 4 bases from J; junction bases left unmatched: 7. There are 15 residues in the CDR3. The chain's CDR3 is CASSAGTGGNQPQHF. The CDR3 DNA follows: TGTGCCAGCAGCGCTGGGACAGGTGGAAATCAGCCCCAGCATTTT.

This clone was observed a single time. V is TRBV5-1 and J is TRBJ2-1, with D hard to call. CDR1 SGHRS and CDR2 YFSETQ come from the germline V gene. V lost 5 bases to trimming and J lost 2 bases, with 11 bases between them. This CDR3 has 14 amino acids. CDR3 sequence (DNA): TGCGCCAGCAGACCCGACTCAACCTACAATGAGCAGTTCTTC. Its protein is CASRPDSTYNEQFF.

The chain links TRBV30 to TRBJ2-7; TRBD1 might be the D (6 bases). This CDR3 region has 13 residues. The V gene lost 3 bases and the J gene lost 2 bases, with 11 bases spanning the gap. Per germline, CDR1 GTSNPN and CDR2 SVGIG (reference sequence). The chain's CDR3 is CAWRQTGTYEQYF. The CDR3 nucleotides are TGTGCCTGGAGACAAACAGGGACCTACGAGCAGTACTTC. Combining the CDR3 with reference TRBV30 and TRBJ2-7 gives the whole variable domain SQTIHQWPATLVQPVGSPLSLECTVEGTSNPNLYWYRQAAGRGLQLLFYSVGIGQISSEVPQNLSASRPQDRQFILSSKKLLLSDSGFYLCAWRQTGTYEQYFGPGTRLTVT.

The CDR3 region has the DNA TGTGCCAGCACTGGGGGTCGGGAGCAGTTCTTC. Protein sequence: CASTGGREQFF. V gene TRBV7-8 combines with J gene TRBJ2-1; D is perhaps TRBD1 or TRBD2 (5 bases each). The CDR3 has 11 residues. The V gene lost 7 bases and the J gene lost 10 bases, with 11 bases spanning the gap. Germline CDR1 and CDR2: SGHVS and FQNEAQ.

This chain joins TRBV11-2 and TRBJ2-7; TRBD2 might be the D (6 bases). The CDR3 sequence is 15 residues long. The germline V gene encodes CDR1 SGHAT and CDR2 FQNNGV. Trimming took off 5 bases at V and 7 bases at J, with 21 bases between the two ends. CDR3 amino acids: CASSAAGGTLREQYF. The CDR3 coding sequence is TGTGCCAGCAGCGCCGCCGGCGGGACCCTTAGGGAGCAGTACTTC. The variable domain in full, completed from reference TRBV11-2 and TRBJ2-7, reads EAGVAQSPRYKIIEKRQSVAFWCNPISGHATLYWYQQILGQGPKLLIQFQNNGVVDDSQLPKDRFSAERLKGVDSTLKIQPAKLEDSAVYLCASSAAGGTLREQYFGPGTRLTVT.

This chain connects TRBV18 to TRBJ2-6; D is tentatively TRBD1 or TRBD2 (5 bases each). Trimming stripped 5 bases from V and 0 bases from J, with 11 bases between. Germline lookup yields CDR1 KGHSH and CDR2 LQKENI. CDR3 length equals 16 residues. CDR3 bases: TGTGCCAGCTCAGGGACCGCTAGCTCTGGGGCCAACGTCCTGACTTTC. This gives the protein CASSGTASSGANVLTF.

V usage is TRBV21-1 and J usage is TRBJ2-7; TRBD1 is the table's D call and was not checked against the DNA. TRBV21-1 is a pseudogene segment. The CDR3 covers 13 residues. The DNA for the CDR3 is TGTGCCATCCAAATCGGACACTCCTACGAGCAGTACTTC. Protein: CAIQIGHSYEQYF.

The chain carries TRBV5-6 and TRBJ1-1; D may be TRBD1 (6 bases). The CDR3 length is 17 residues. Germline CDR1 and CDR2: SGHDT and YYEEEE. The V end lost 5 bases, the J end lost 0 bases, and 20 bases lay between the germline ends. The DNA of the CDR3 is TGTGCCAGCAGGTCCGGACAGATCGGATGGTTGAACACTGAAGCTTTCTTT. It yields the protein CASRSGQIGWLNTEAFF.

The rearrangement links TRBV19 to TRBJ1-6, with a possible D match to TRBD1 (5 bases). Germline lookup yields CDR1 LNHDA and CDR2 SQIVND (reference sequence). The CDR3 covers 15 residues. V was cut by 7 bases and J by 7 bases, with 17 bases left in between. CDR3 coding DNA: TGTGCCAGTACCCCCGACCGGGACCGAAATTCACCCCTCCACTTT. Translated, it gives CASTPDRDRNSPLHF. The full variable domain, completed using reference TRBV19 and TRBJ1-6, is DGGITQSPKYLFRKEGQNVTLSCEQNLNHDAMYWYRQDPGQGLRLIYYSQIVNDFQKGDIAEGYSVSREKKESFPLTVTSAQKNPTAFYLCASTPDRDRNSPLHFGNGTRLTVT.

A word on this clone: This same CDR3 is encoded by further DNA sequences in the sample. The chain carries TRBV18 and TRBJ2-3, with TRBD2 identical over 10 bases. The length of the CDR3 is 16 residues. Germline-derived CDR1 and CDR2 are KGHSH and LQKENI. The trim removed 3 bases at V and 1 base at J, leaving 4 bases unmatched. CDR3 coding DNA: TGTGCCAGCTCACCCCCCCTAGCGGGAGGCACAGATACGCAGTATTTT. As protein: CASSPPLAGGTDTQYF.

This chain connects TRBV5-8 to TRBJ1-6; D uncertain. The CDR3 sequence is 13 residues long. Trimming left V 1 base short and J 11 bases short, with 10 bases between. CDR1 and CDR2 from the germline V gene are SGHTS and YDEGEE. CDR3 sequence (DNA): TGTGCCAGCAGCTTGAGTCCCATGCCACCCCTCCACTTT. The encoded protein is CASSLSPMPPLHF.

The chain couples TRBV10-3 to TRBJ1-4, with a possible D match to TRBD1 (5 bases). This CDR3 has 15 residues. V lost 3 bases to trimming and J lost 3 bases, with 11 bases between them. Germline CDR1 is ENHRY and CDR2 is SYGVKD. The CDR3 protein is CAISETLGPNEKLFF. For the CDR3, the DNA is TGTGCCATCAGTGAAACATTGGGACCTAATGAAAAACTGTTTTTT.

This chain joins TRBV5-1 and TRBJ2-7; D is undetermined. Trimming shortened V by 1 base and J by 9 bases, and 17 bases separated the two germline ends. Germline V gene lookup returns CDR1 SGHRS and CDR2 YFSETQ. This CDR3 spans 14 amino acids. CDR3 amino acids: CASSLRAPQLGQYF. The CDR3 DNA reads as TGCGCCAGCAGCTTGCGTGCGCCACAGCTAGGGCAGTACTTC. Using reference TRBV5-1 and TRBJ2-7 for the parts outside the CDR3, the full variable domain is KAGVTQTPRYLIKTRGQQVTLSCSPISGHRSVSWYQQTPGQGLQFLFEYFSETQRNKGNFPGRFSGRQFSNSRSEMNVSTLELGDSALYLCASSLRAPQLGQYFGPGTRLTVT.

CDR3 coding DNA: TGTGCCAGCAGTTTACGGGACAGGCCCCAGGAAGATGGCTACACCTTC. This codes for CASSLRDRPQEDGYTF. The V gene is TRBV28, the J gene TRBJ1-2, with TRBD1 identical over 8 bases. The CDR3 is 16 amino acids. Trimming at V came to 2 bases and at J to 6 bases, leaving 11 bases not matched to a gene. From germline, CDR1 is MDHEN and CDR2 SYDVKM.

The chain recombines TRBV28 with TRBJ1-2; maybe TRBD1 (5 bases). Germline V lookup: CDR1 MDHEN, CDR2 SYDVKM. Trimming removed 5 bases at V and 4 bases at J, with 17 bases between. The CDR3 has 15 residues. The DNA of the CDR3 is TGTGCCAGCAGTCTGTCCGGGACGGTCGTCTATGGCTACACCTTC. It codes for CASSLSGTVVYGYTF.